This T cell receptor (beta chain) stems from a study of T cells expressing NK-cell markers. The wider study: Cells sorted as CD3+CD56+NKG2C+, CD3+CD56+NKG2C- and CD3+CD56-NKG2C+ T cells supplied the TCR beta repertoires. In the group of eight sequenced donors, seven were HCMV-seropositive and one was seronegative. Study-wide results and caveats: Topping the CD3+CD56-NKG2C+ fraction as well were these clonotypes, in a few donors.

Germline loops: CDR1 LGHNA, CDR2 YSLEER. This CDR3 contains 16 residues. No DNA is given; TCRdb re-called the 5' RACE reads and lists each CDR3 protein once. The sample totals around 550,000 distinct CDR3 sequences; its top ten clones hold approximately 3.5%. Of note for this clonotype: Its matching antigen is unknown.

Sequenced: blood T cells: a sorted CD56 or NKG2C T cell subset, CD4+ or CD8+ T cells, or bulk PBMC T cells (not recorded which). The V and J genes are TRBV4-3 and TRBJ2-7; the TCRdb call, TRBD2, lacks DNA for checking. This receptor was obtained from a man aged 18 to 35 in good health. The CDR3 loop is CASSQVLSGSWSEQYF.